This entry describes one T cell receptor (beta chain). Its antigen is still unknown. The entry originates in a study of shared clonotypes between healthy human individuals. Authors' analysis steps: ImmunoSEQ sequences covered only the junction and lacked quality scores; filtering therefore differed. Measured with immunoSEQ multiplex PCR; TCRdb has only the in-frame clones, and not every one. From that table come the V and J calls and clone size; the DNA was used to work out D and trimming. This sample carries roughly 1 million clones, approximately 70% of them seen once, and the ten largest clones take about 1.5%. Study-wide results and caveats: Clonotype sharing among the donors was expected to vary with sequencing depth.

Investigators divided CD4+ cells into CD45RA+ naive and CD45RA-negative memory subsets. The material sequenced was memory CD4+ T cells sorted from blood. Subset in this sample: CD45RA-negative fraction. The receptor's source is a young man in good health.

The CDR3 nucleotides are TGCAGCGTGAGGACACAGACCTACGAGCAGTACTTC. Translated: CSVRTQTYEQYF. The chain uses TRBV29-1 and TRBJ2-7; a weak D match, TRBD1 (5 bases). CDR3 length equals 12 residues. The V gene lost 6 bases and the J gene lost 2 bases, with 11 bases spanning the gap. Looked up from germline, CDR1 is SQVTM and CDR2 is ANQGSEA.